This TCR beta chain was captured by sequencing in a study of cytomegalovirus exposure and HLA in healthy donors. Germline CDR1 SGHNT, CDR2 YENEEA. The CDR3 totals 14 residues. The V and J ends lost 4 bases and 2 bases, in that order; junction bases with no gene match: 4. General observations from the study: When a later analysis compared HLA-associated TCR beta chains with equally common others, the HLA-associated chains turned out to be more clonally expanded and to have lower generation probabilities. An apparent linkage of common viral pathogens to several of the most significant clusters emerged in a later analysis. Cytomegalovirus status was reportedly diagnosed by the classifier with high specificity and sensitivity.

Both 60 Vbeta primers and 13 Jbeta primers went into the PCR. Libraries were prepared by immunoSEQ multiplex PCR; TCRdb keeps only in-frame clonotypes and omits some of them. Counted here are some 150,000 clones, over 60% occurring once; the ten biggest clones make up about 3%. This clone has only a few counts. Its target is unknown. Sequencing input: PBMCs. This TCR derives from a woman between 25 and 40 years old in good health and CMV-seropositive. The rearrangement links TRBV11-3 to TRBJ2-7; 8 nucleotides match TRBD1. DNA for the CDR3: TGTGCCAGCAGCTACGAGGACAGGGCCTACGAGCAGTACTTC. Protein: CASSYEDRAYEQYF.